This T cell receptor (beta chain) was obtained from a study of blood T cell repertoires in COVID-19. Study at large: Both acute and convalescent COVID-19 samples were obtained from the United States, Italy and Spain.

Trimming removed 5 bases from V and 8 bases from J; junction bases left unmatched: 6. The CDR3 has 13 residues. Generated by immunoSEQ multiplex PCR, the TCRdb table keeps only in-frame clones and is missing some. In the table there are 60,000 to 80,000 clones, around 85% of which are singletons. This clonotype was obtained from a man aged 45-65 years with acute or convalescent COVID-19. The gene calls are TRBV12-3 or TRBV12-4 and TRBJ1-2; 9 bases are shared with TRBD1. The sample taken for sequencing was peripheral blood. The DNA for the CDR3 is TGTGCCAGCAGTGGGGGACAGGGCGTCGGCTACACCTTC. Its translation is CASSGGQGVGYTF.